Shown below are 10 T cell receptor beta chains from a single sample sequenced in a study of human T cells and chemical hapten exposure. Time point of the sample: pre-sensitization, week 0. Treatment here: therapeutic diphenylcyclopropenone sensitization with weekly scalp DPC. TCRdb itself ran the RACE reads through MiXCR, one entry per CDR3 protein. The table lists a few hundred thousand distinct CDR3 sequences, roughly 6% of them singletons. The source was whole blood, collected in connection with sensitization to the hapten diphenylcyclopropenone (DPC). The receptors shown here come from a woman between 18 and 29 years old with alopecia areata. Some clones in this sample may be carry-over from other donors' samples.

This clonotype was observed at least ten times. J is TRBJ1-3 and V is TRBV4-2; a weak D match, TRBD1 (5 bases). The CDR3 covers 15 residues. V was pared by 1 base and J by 4 bases, with 11 bases between. Germline V gene sequence: CDR1 LGHNA, CDR2 YNFKEQ. CDR3 in DNA: TGTGCCAGCAGCCAAGTAGGGGTAATCGGAAACACCATATATTTT. It is translated as CASSQVGVIGNTIYF.

The chain is built from TRBV3-1 and TRBJ2-4; 8 positions match TRBD2. The CDR3 consists of 16 residues. Trimming at V came to 3 bases and at J to 2 bases, leaving 6 bases not matched to a gene. CDR1 and CDR2 (germline): LGHDT, YNNKEL (reference sequence). CDR3 protein: CASSQGRGVPKNIQYF. The CDR3 DNA reads TGTGCCAGCAGCCAGGGGCGGGGGGTACCCAAAAACATTCAGTACTTC.

This clonotype was picked up many times. The chain recombines TRBV11-1 with TRBJ2-6; possibly TRBD2 for D (5 bases). The CDR3 totals 24 residues. CDR1 is SGHAT, CDR2 FQDESV, per germline (reference sequence). V gave up 2 bases and J gave up 0 bases, with 32 bases separating them. DNA for the CDR3: TGTGCCAGCAGCTTACGGTCCCCCGCCCGTTACCAGAGGGTTAGAAACTCTGGGGCCAACGTCCTGACTTTC. Its translation: CASSLRSPARYQRVRNSGANVLTF.

This clonotype was counted at least ten times. The chain couples TRBV7-8 to TRBJ2-3; a weak D match, TRBD1 (5 bases). Looked up from germline, CDR1 is SGHVS and CDR2 is FQNEAQ. The CDR3 is 16 amino acids. Trimming took off 3 bases at V and 0 bases at J, with 13 bases between the two ends. The CDR3 DNA is TGTGCCAGCAGCTTGTTTTACGCAGGGAGCACAGATACGCAGTATTTT. Translation gives CASSLFYAGSTDTQYF.

This clonotype has at least ten counts. The CDR3 here is CASSPRPDWATEAFF. CDR3 in DNA: TGTGCCAGCAGTCCGAGACCCGACTGGGCCACTGAAGCTTTCTTT. This chain connects TRBV28 to TRBJ1-1, with unresolved D. Germline V gene sequence: CDR1 MDHEN, CDR2 SYDVKM. The V gene lost 5 bases and the J gene lost 4 bases, with 17 bases spanning the gap. CDR3 length: 15 amino acids. The full variable domain, with the rest looked up from reference TRBV28 and TRBJ1-1, is DVKVTQSSRYLVKRTGEKVFLECVQDMDHENMFWYRQDPGLGLRLIYFSYDVKMKEKGDIPEGYSVSREKKERFSLILESASTNQTSMYLCASSPRPDWATEAFFGQGTRLTVV.

In its sample, this clonotype was seen a few times. The chain links TRBV10-3 to TRBJ2-3; TRBD2 aligns across 10 bases. The V gene end was trimmed by 8 bases and the J gene end by 0 bases; junction bases not matched to a gene: 5. The germline V gene encodes CDR1 ENHRY and CDR2 SYGVKD. The CDR3 covers 15 residues. As DNA, the CDR3 is TGTGCCATCTACAGCGGGGGGGCGAGCACAGATACGCAGTATTTT. It is translated as CAIYSGGASTDTQYF.

This clonotype was counted at least ten times. This chain connects TRBV7-8 to TRBJ2-4, with D possibly matching TRBD1 (5 bases). V dropped 5 bases and J dropped 0 bases, with 20 bases sitting between them. In germline, CDR1 is SGHVS, CDR2 FQNEAQ. CDR3 length: 18 residues. The CDR3 here is CASSGGAKTLLAKNIQYF. CDR3 in DNA: TGTGCCAGCAGCGGTGGGGCTAAGACACTCTTAGCCAAAAACATTCAGTACTTC. The full variable domain, in which reference TRBV7-8 and TRBJ2-4 provide the parts outside the CDR3, is GAGVSQSPRYKVAKRGQDVALRCDPISGHVSLFWYQQALGQGPEFLTYFQNEAQLDKSGLPSDRFFAERPEGSVSTLKIQRTQQEDSAVYLCASSGGAKTLLAKNIQYFGAGTRLSVL.

This clonotype was detected many times. The gene calls are TRBV27 and TRBJ1-1; D is uncertain. CDR1 is MNHEY, CDR2 SMNVEV, per germline (reference sequence). V was pared by 3 bases and J by 3 bases, with 11 bases between. The CDR3 spans 14 residues. The CDR3 spells CASSFLDGYTEAFF. The CDR3 DNA is TGTGCCAGCAGTTTTTTGGACGGTTACACTGAAGCTTTCTTT.

This clonotype was picked up a small number of times. The chain combines TRBV20-1 with TRBJ2-1; 10 bases are shared with TRBD2. Germline CDR1 reads DFQATT; CDR2 reads SNEGSKA (reference sequence). V was pared by 1 base and J by 0 bases, with 9 bases of the junction left unmatched. The length of the CDR3 is 18 residues. The CDR3 here is CSARAPGLAKSSYNEQFF. CDR3 sequence (DNA): TGCAGTGCTAGAGCACCGGGACTAGCGAAAAGCTCCTACAATGAGCAGTTCTTC.

The chain has TRBV6-5 and TRBJ2-7; D is unresolved. CDR3 length: 15 residues. The germline gives CDR1 MNHEY, CDR2 SVGAGI. V was cut by 4 bases and J by 3 bases, with 16 bases left in between. DNA for the CDR3: TGTGCCAGCAGTTTCGCCCGGGCCGGTAACTACGAGCAGTACTTC. Translating gives CASSFARAGNYEQYF.